Listed below are T cell receptor beta chains from one sample, sequenced in a study of shared clonotypes between healthy human individuals. TCRdb keeps only in-frame clones here, not all; method: immunoSEQ multiplex PCR. This table holds some 2,000,000 clones, roughly 95% found once. Source material: naive CD4+ T cells sorted from blood. These TCRs come from a man between 18 and 35 years old in good health. Each CDR3 is given with its conserved first and last residue. A D gene is named only where the DNA matches it firmly. Size is omitted from some rows. Given values are once, few, many or a class for expanded clones.

j_gene: TRBJ2-1
v_gene: TRBV10-3
abundance: -
d_gene: -
CDR3nt: TGTGCCATCAGCGGCCAGCAAACCCCCAATGAGCAGTTCTTC
CDR3aa: CAISGQQTPNEQFF

j_gene: TRBJ1-1
v_gene: TRBV7-9
abundance: -
d_gene: TRBD1
CDR3nt: TGTGCCAGCAGCGCAGAGACAGGGTGGATTATGAACACTGAAGCTTTCTTT
CDR3aa: CASSAETGWIMNTEAFF

j_gene: TRBJ1-1
v_gene: TRBV10-3
abundance: -
d_gene: -
CDR3nt: TGTGCCATCAGCGGGGGATTGAACACTGAAGCTTTCTTT
CDR3aa: CAISGGLNTEAFF

j_gene: TRBJ2-7
v_gene: TRBV6-1
abundance: -
d_gene: -
CDR3nt: TGTGCCAGCAGTGAAGGACCGACAGCACTCTACGAGCAGTACTTC
CDR3aa: CASSEGPTALYEQYF

j_gene: TRBJ2-4
v_gene: TRBV25-1
abundance: -
d_gene: TRBD2
CDR3nt: TGTGCCAGCACCGTCCGACTAGCATGTCCTTTGGTCAAAAACATTCAGTACTTC
CDR3aa: CASTVRLACPLVKNIQYF

j_gene: TRBJ1-1
v_gene: TRBV6-5
abundance: -
d_gene: -
CDR3nt: TGTGCCAGCAGTTTCGCCTTAATGAACACTGAAGCTTTCTTT
CDR3aa: CASSFALMNTEAFF

j_gene: TRBJ2-3
v_gene: TRBV11-2
abundance: -
d_gene: -
CDR3nt: TGTGCCAGCAGCTTAGGAGTTGGGGGGGCCACAGATACGCAGTATTTT
CDR3aa: CASSLGVGGATDTQYF

j_gene: TRBJ2-5
v_gene: TRBV5-4
abundance: -
d_gene: TRBD1
CDR3nt: TGTGCCAGCAGCTCGGACAGGGGCTTGGGTGAAGAGACCCAGTACTTC
CDR3aa: CASSSDRGLGEETQYF

j_gene: TRBJ1-2
v_gene: TRBV7-9
abundance: -
d_gene: -
CDR3nt: TGTGCCACTGCAGGGACACGGACCTGGGGGTATGGCTACACCTTC
CDR3aa: CATAGTRTWGYGYTF

j_gene: TRBJ1-1
v_gene: TRBV27
abundance: -
d_gene: -
CDR3nt: TGTGCCAGCAGGAACAGGCGGAACACTGAAGCTTTCTTT
CDR3aa: CASRNRRNTEAFF

j_gene: TRBJ2-3
v_gene: TRBV5-6
abundance: -
d_gene: -
CDR3nt: TGTGCCAGCAGCTTAAACGTCGGAACAGATACGCAGTATTTT
CDR3aa: CASSLNVGTDTQYF

j_gene: TRBJ2-1
v_gene: TRBV5-1
abundance: few
d_gene: -
CDR3nt: TGCGCCAGCAGGGACAACACCTACAATGAGCAGTTCTTC
CDR3aa: CASRDNTYNEQFF

j_gene: TRBJ1-5
v_gene: TRBV28
abundance: -
d_gene: -
CDR3nt: TGTGCCAGCAGTTCTGGGGGGACTGGTCAGCCCCAGCATTTT
CDR3aa: CASSSGGTGQPQHF

j_gene: TRBJ2-7
v_gene: TRBV18
abundance: -
d_gene: TRBD1
CDR3nt: TGTGCCAGCTCACCACCAGGACAGGGCCTCGAGCAGTACTTC
CDR3aa: CASSPPGQGLEQYF

j_gene: TRBJ2-5
v_gene: TRBV7-7
abundance: -
d_gene: TRBD2
CDR3nt: TGTGCTAGCAGCTTAGATGGAGGGGAGGGAGAGACCCAGTACTTC
CDR3aa: CASSLDGGEGETQYF

j_gene: TRBJ2-1
v_gene: TRBV6-1
abundance: -
d_gene: TRBD2
CDR3nt: TGTGCCAGCAGTCTACGGGGGGGCGATGAGCAGTTCTTC
CDR3aa: CASSLRGGDEQFF

j_gene: TRBJ2-2
v_gene: TRBV30
abundance: -
d_gene: -
CDR3nt: TGTGCCTGGAGTCCCGGAGGCGGGGAGCTGTTTTTT
CDR3aa: CAWSPGGGELFF

j_gene: TRBJ1-1
v_gene: TRBV10-3
abundance: -
d_gene: TRBD1
CDR3nt: TGTGCCATCAGGGACAGGGAGTTCACTGAAGCTTTCTTT
CDR3aa: CAIRDREFTEAFF

j_gene: TRBJ2-2
v_gene: TRBV6-6
abundance: -
d_gene: -
CDR3nt: TGTGCCAGCAGTTATTGGAGGCCGTACAATCCCGGGGAGCTGTTTTTT
CDR3aa: CASSYWRPYNPGELFF

j_gene: TRBJ2-2
v_gene: TRBV9
abundance: -
d_gene: TRBD2
CDR3nt: TGTGCCAGCGAGCGCGGAGGACTAGCGAGATCCGGGGAGCTGTTTTTT
CDR3aa: CASERGGLARSGELFF

j_gene: TRBJ1-3
v_gene: TRBV6-1
abundance: -
d_gene: -
CDR3nt: TGTGCCAGCAGTGAAGCGCTGAGTACCTCTGGAAACACCATATATTTT
CDR3aa: CASSEALSTSGNTIYF

j_gene: TRBJ2-5
v_gene: TRBV5-1
abundance: -
d_gene: TRBD2
CDR3nt: TGCGCCAGCAGCTTGGGAGGTAGCGGGAGGGAGACCCAGTACTTC
CDR3aa: CASSLGGSGRETQYF

j_gene: TRBJ1-1
v_gene: TRBV30
abundance: -
d_gene: -
CDR3nt: TGTGCAGCCCAAAAGTTGAGGGTAAAAAACACTGAAGCTTTCTTT
CDR3aa: CAAQKLRVKNTEAFF

j_gene: TRBJ1-6
v_gene: TRBV7-9
abundance: once
d_gene: -
CDR3nt: TGTGCCAGCAGCGCATACCGGGACAAAAATTCACCCCTCCACTTT
CDR3aa: CASSAYRDKNSPLHF

j_gene: TRBJ1-1
v_gene: TRBV6-6
abundance: few
d_gene: -
CDR3nt: TGTGCCAGCACTCAACGAGGGGCAGAAGCTTTCTTT
CDR3aa: CASTQRGAEAFF

j_gene: TRBJ2-7
v_gene: TRBV6-6
abundance: -
d_gene: TRBD1
CDR3nt: TGTGCCAGCACCACCGGACAGGGTCCCTACGAGCAGTACTTC
CDR3aa: CASTTGQGPYEQYF

j_gene: TRBJ1-2
v_gene: TRBV7-9
abundance: -
d_gene: TRBD1
CDR3nt: TGTGCCAGCAGAAAGGGACAGCTTTATGGCTACACCTTC
CDR3aa: CASRKGQLYGYTF

j_gene: TRBJ1-2
v_gene: TRBV28
abundance: -
d_gene: -
CDR3nt: TGTGCCAGCAGTTTAGTGGGGGCCCTTTATGGCTACACCTTC
CDR3aa: CASSLVGALYGYTF

j_gene: TRBJ2-5
v_gene: TRBV10-3
abundance: -
d_gene: TRBD2
CDR3nt: TGTGCCATCAGCCCGATAGCGGGGGGAAGGCCGGGGACCCAGTACTTC
CDR3aa: CAISPIAGGRPGTQYF

j_gene: TRBJ2-7
v_gene: TRBV6-6
abundance: -
d_gene: -
CDR3nt: TGTGCCAGCAGTTACTGGCGGGGCTCCTACGAGCAGTACTTC
CDR3aa: CASSYWRGSYEQYF

j_gene: TRBJ2-5
v_gene: TRBV7-2
abundance: -
d_gene: TRBD2
CDR3nt: TGTGCCAGCAGCTTAGTAGCGGGGGTCAGAGAGACCCAGTACTTC
CDR3aa: CASSLVAGVRETQYF

j_gene: TRBJ1-4
v_gene: TRBV30
abundance: -
d_gene: TRBD1
CDR3nt: TGTGCCTGGAGCCGGACAGGGAGGGAAAAACTGTTTTTT
CDR3aa: CAWSRTGREKLFF

j_gene: TRBJ1-6
v_gene: TRBV28
abundance: once
d_gene: -
CDR3nt: TGTGCCAGCAGTCCCCCTGAGAACTTT
CDR3aa: CASSPPENF

j_gene: TRBJ1-1
v_gene: TRBV5-1
abundance: -
d_gene: -
CDR3nt: TGCGCCAGCCGCACATCTAGAGACACTGAAGCTTTCTTT
CDR3aa: CASRTSRDTEAFF

j_gene: TRBJ1-6
v_gene: TRBV30
abundance: -
d_gene: TRBD1
CDR3nt: TGTGCCTGGAGTGGACAGGGGAGTTCACCCCTCCACTTT
CDR3aa: CAWSGQGSSPLHF

j_gene: TRBJ2-5
v_gene: TRBV7-2
abundance: -
d_gene: -
CDR3nt: TGTGCCAGCAGCTTACGGGGCGAAGAGACCCAGTACTTC
CDR3aa: CASSLRGEETQYF

j_gene: TRBJ2-5
v_gene: TRBV5-4
abundance: -
d_gene: -
CDR3nt: TGTGCCAGCAGCTTGTCGGGGCCGATCAAAGAGACCCAGTACTTC
CDR3aa: CASSLSGPIKETQYF

j_gene: TRBJ2-5
v_gene: TRBV10-3
abundance: -
d_gene: TRBD2
CDR3nt: TGTGCCATCAGAAAGGGGGTAGCGGGGGTACAAGAGACCCAGTACTTC
CDR3aa: CAIRKGVAGVQETQYF

j_gene: TRBJ2-7
v_gene: TRBV10-2
abundance: -
d_gene: TRBD1
CDR3nt: TGCGCCAGCAGTGAAAACCGGGACAGGGGAGAGCAGTACTTC
CDR3aa: CASSENRDRGEQYF

j_gene: TRBJ2-6
v_gene: TRBV6-1
abundance: -
d_gene: -
CDR3nt: TGTGCCAGCAGTGTTGCAGGCTCTGGGGCCAACGTCCTGACTTTC
CDR3aa: CASSVAGSGANVLTF

j_gene: TRBJ2-7
v_gene: TRBV2
abundance: -
d_gene: TRBD1
CDR3nt: TGTGCCAGCAGCCTCGGACAGGGGGGATCCTACGAGCAGTACTTC
CDR3aa: CASSLGQGGSYEQYF

j_gene: TRBJ1-3
v_gene: TRBV5-1
abundance: -
d_gene: -
CDR3nt: TGCGCCAGCGGAGGTCCAGGAAACACCATATATTTT
CDR3aa: CASGGPGNTIYF

j_gene: TRBJ2-3
v_gene: TRBV5-1
abundance: -
d_gene: TRBD2
CDR3nt: TGCGCCAGCAGCTTGGTTCTAGCGGGAGACCGCACAGATACGCAGTATTTT
CDR3aa: CASSLVLAGDRTDTQYF